These T cell receptor beta chains were read from a single sample in a study of cytomegalovirus exposure and HLA in healthy donors. Profiling relied on immunoSEQ multiplex PCR, and the TCRdb table lists in-frame clones only, not all of them. The table shows some 120,000 clones, with about 87% occurring only once. The specimen sequenced was PBMCs. Source of these receptors: a woman in her late teens or twenties in good health and CMV-seronegative. Both conserved end residues are part of each CDR3. D genes are given only for firm matches. Clone size appears in some rows only: once, few, many, or a class for an expanded clone.

CDR3 DNA: TGTGCCAGCAGTTACTCGCGTGGTGGAAACACCATATATTTT
CDR3 protein: CASSYSRGGNTIYF
clone size: .
V gene: TRBV6-6
D gene: .
J gene: TRBJ1-3

CDR3 DNA: TGTGCCAGCAGCGCCGCCGGGGGGAGCTACGAGCAGTACTTC
CDR3 protein: CASSAAGGSYEQYF
clone size: .
V gene: TRBV9
D gene: TRBD2
J gene: TRBJ2-7

CDR3 DNA: TGTGCCAGCAGCTTGGAGGGCCTCTCCTACGAGCAGTACTTC
CDR3 protein: CASSLEGLSYEQYF
clone size: .
V gene: TRBV7-2
D gene: .
J gene: TRBJ2-7

CDR3 DNA: TGTGCCAGCAGCTCACCCTGGACAGAACAAGAGACCCAGTACTTC
CDR3 protein: CASSSPWTEQETQYF
clone size: .
V gene: TRBV7-9
D gene: .
J gene: TRBJ2-5

CDR3 DNA: TGCGCCAGCTCGCGCAGCAACCCAGGGAACACTGAAGCTTTCTTT
CDR3 protein: CASSRSNPGNTEAFF
clone size: .
V gene: TRBV5-1
D gene: .
J gene: TRBJ1-1

CDR3 DNA: TGTGCCAGCAGCAGAGATCCAGGCATACAGTCTGGGGCCAACGTCCTGACTTTC
CDR3 protein: CASSRDPGIQSGANVLTF
clone size: once
V gene: TRBV2
D gene: .
J gene: TRBJ2-6

CDR3 DNA: TGTGCCAGCAGTTTAGGGGGACTAGCGGGGGGCGGCGCCGGGGAGCTGTTTTTT
CDR3 protein: CASSLGGLAGGGAGELFF
clone size: .
V gene: TRBV28
D gene: TRBD2
J gene: TRBJ2-2

CDR3 DNA: TGTGCCAGCAGCGTAGGGGAGCGGGAGTTCGGTGAGCAGTTCTTC
CDR3 protein: CASSVGEREFGEQFF
clone size: once
V gene: TRBV9
D gene: TRBD2
J gene: TRBJ2-1

CDR3 DNA: TGTGCCAGCAGTTACGGACAGCTTCTATACGAGCAGTACTTC
CDR3 protein: CASSYGQLLYEQYF
clone size: .
V gene: TRBV28
D gene: .
J gene: TRBJ2-7

CDR3 DNA: TGCGCCAGCAGTGAGTCGTTAGGGGGCGTTCTAGCCAAAAACATTCAGTACTTC
CDR3 protein: CASSESLGGVLAKNIQYF
clone size: .
V gene: TRBV10-2
D gene: TRBD1
J gene: TRBJ2-4

CDR3 DNA: TGTGCCAGCTCACCCCAGACTGGATACAATGAGCAGTTCTTC
CDR3 protein: CASSPQTGYNEQFF
clone size: .
V gene: TRBV18
D gene: .
J gene: TRBJ2-1

CDR3 DNA: TGTGCCAGCAGCGTAGGAGGGGGCGCTCCTGGAAACACCATATATTTT
CDR3 protein: CASSVGGGAPGNTIYF
clone size: .
V gene: TRBV9
D gene: TRBD1
J gene: TRBJ1-3

CDR3 DNA: TGTGCCAGCATGACAGGGGCCACTGAAAAACTGTTTTTT
CDR3 protein: CASMTGATEKLFF
clone size: .
V gene: TRBV27
D gene: TRBD1
J gene: TRBJ1-4

CDR3 DNA: TGTGCCAGCGGCCTAACAGGGGGCTCGAGGGAGCAGTACTTC
CDR3 protein: CASGLTGGSREQYF
clone size: .
V gene: TRBV6-5
D gene: TRBD1
J gene: TRBJ2-7

CDR3 DNA: TGTGCCAGCTCCCACAGGGCCCTTGACTCTGGAAACACCATATATTTT
CDR3 protein: CASSHRALDSGNTIYF
clone size: .
V gene: TRBV2
D gene: .
J gene: TRBJ1-3

CDR3 DNA: TGCAGCGTTGAAGGGCGGGATGGCTACACCTTC
CDR3 protein: CSVEGRDGYTF
clone size: .
V gene: TRBV29-1
D gene: .
J gene: TRBJ1-2

CDR3 DNA: TGTGCCAGCAGTGAAAGCGCAGGGCGAAGCACAGATACGCAGTATTTT
CDR3 protein: CASSESAGRSTDTQYF
clone size: once
V gene: TRBV6-1
D gene: .
J gene: TRBJ2-3

CDR3 DNA: TGTGCCAGCAGACCTAGCGGGGGGGTCCAAAACATTCAGTACTTC
CDR3 protein: CASRPSGGVQNIQYF
clone size: once
V gene: TRBV28
D gene: TRBD2
J gene: TRBJ2-4

CDR3 DNA: TGCGCCAGCAGCCCCGGGGACAGTTCCTACGAGCAGTACTTC
CDR3 protein: CASSPGDSSYEQYF
clone size: .
V gene: TRBV4-1
D gene: TRBD1
J gene: TRBJ2-7

CDR3 DNA: TGTGCCAGCATATGGACAGGGGTTGATGGCTACACCTTC
CDR3 protein: CASIWTGVDGYTF
clone size: few
V gene: TRBV6-1
D gene: TRBD1
J gene: TRBJ1-2

CDR3 DNA: TGTGCCAGCAGTTTAGAGGGCAGGGGAACAGATACGCAGTATTTT
CDR3 protein: CASSLEGRGTDTQYF
clone size: .
V gene: TRBV28
D gene: .
J gene: TRBJ2-3

CDR3 DNA: TGTGCCAGCAGCTTAACGCGGGGGGCCTACGAGCAGTACTTC
CDR3 protein: CASSLTRGAYEQYF
clone size: .
V gene: TRBV7-2
D gene: TRBD2
J gene: TRBJ2-7

CDR3 DNA: TGTGCCAGCAGCCCTGGACAGGGGGCAGGGGATGAGCAGTTCTTC
CDR3 protein: CASSPGQGAGDEQFF
clone size: .
V gene: TRBV7-3
D gene: TRBD1
J gene: TRBJ2-1

CDR3 DNA: TGTGCCAGCAGCCCCGGGGTTTCCTTGAACTATGGCTACACCTTC
CDR3 protein: CASSPGVSLNYGYTF
clone size: .
V gene: TRBV9
D gene: .
J gene: TRBJ1-2

CDR3 DNA: TGTGCCAGCAGCTTAACGGTCGGTTTTAATCAGCCCCAGCATTTT
CDR3 protein: CASSLTVGFNQPQHF
clone size: once
V gene: TRBV11-2
D gene: .
J gene: TRBJ1-5

CDR3 DNA: TGTGCCAGTAGTATGGGACTGGAAAAAGAGACCCAGTACTTC
CDR3 protein: CASSMGLEKETQYF
clone size: .
V gene: TRBV19
D gene: .
J gene: TRBJ2-5

CDR3 DNA: TGTGCCAGCAGTACCCGGACAGGGTTCGACGAGCAGTACTTC
CDR3 protein: CASSTRTGFDEQYF
clone size: .
V gene: TRBV28
D gene: TRBD1
J gene: TRBJ2-7

CDR3 DNA: TGTGCCAGCAGCGCTAGGACTCTGAAGGGTGCCGGGGAGCTGTTTTTT
CDR3 protein: CASSARTLKGAGELFF
clone size: .
V gene: TRBV7-3
D gene: .
J gene: TRBJ2-2

CDR3 DNA: TGTGCCAGCAGCTCCCTCTCGGGGTACGAGCAGTACTTC
CDR3 protein: CASSSLSGYEQYF
clone size: .
V gene: TRBV11-3
D gene: .
J gene: TRBJ2-7

CDR3 DNA: TGTGCCAGCAGCCCCCGGACAGGCTTCTCCTACGAGCAGTACTTC
CDR3 protein: CASSPRTGFSYEQYF
clone size: .
V gene: TRBV9
D gene: TRBD1
J gene: TRBJ2-7

CDR3 DNA: TGTGCCAGCAGCTTTCAACAGGGGAACTATGGCTACACCTTC
CDR3 protein: CASSFQQGNYGYTF
clone size: .
V gene: TRBV7-8
D gene: TRBD1
J gene: TRBJ1-2

CDR3 DNA: TGTGCCAGCAGCTTAGGACAGTACTATGGCTACACCTTC
CDR3 protein: CASSLGQYYGYTF
clone size: .
V gene: TRBV7-2
D gene: .
J gene: TRBJ1-2

CDR3 DNA: TGTGCCAGCAGCTTATACAGGCCCTCTGGAAACACCATATATTTT
CDR3 protein: CASSLYRPSGNTIYF
clone size: .
V gene: TRBV5-6
D gene: .
J gene: TRBJ1-3

CDR3 DNA: TGTGCCAGCAGTTTGGTAAAGTCGGGCAGGGATTCTGAAGCTTTCTTT
CDR3 protein: CASSLVKSGRDSEAFF
clone size: once
V gene: TRBV27
D gene: .
J gene: TRBJ1-1

CDR3 DNA: TGTGCCAGCAGCTGGCCGGGACAGGTCTCCTACGAGCAGTACTTC
CDR3 protein: CASSWPGQVSYEQYF
clone size: .
V gene: TRBV5-6
D gene: TRBD1
J gene: TRBJ2-7

CDR3 DNA: TGTGCCAGCAGTGAACGCCGGGGAGGGGGTCAAACTGAAGCTTTCTTT
CDR3 protein: CASSERRGGGQTEAFF
clone size: .
V gene: TRBV6-1
D gene: .
J gene: TRBJ1-1

CDR3 DNA: TGTGCCAGCAGTTTCGGGGGTAGCTCTGGTGAAGCTTTCTTT
CDR3 protein: CASSFGGSSGEAFF
clone size: .
V gene: TRBV28
D gene: .
J gene: TRBJ1-1

CDR3 DNA: TGTGCCAGCAGTTGGGACAGGAAAAGCACAGATACGCAGTATTTT
CDR3 protein: CASSWDRKSTDTQYF
clone size: .
V gene: TRBV28
D gene: TRBD1
J gene: TRBJ2-3

CDR3 DNA: TGTGCTAGTGGTTTAAGGACTAGCGGGAGTAGAACCTACAATGAGCAGTTCTTC
CDR3 protein: CASGLRTSGSRTYNEQFF
clone size: .
V gene: TRBV12-5
D gene: TRBD2
J gene: TRBJ2-1

CDR3 DNA: TGCGCCAGCAGCTTGGAGGTAGCGGGAGGTCCCGGGGAGCTGTTTTTT
CDR3 protein: CASSLEVAGGPGELFF
clone size: .
V gene: TRBV5-1
D gene: TRBD2
J gene: TRBJ2-2

CDR3 DNA: TGTGCCAGCAGCTTAGAGGGCGGGGGACGGAACACCGGGGAGCTGTTTTTT
CDR3 protein: CASSLEGGGRNTGELFF
clone size: .
V gene: TRBV7-6
D gene: TRBD2
J gene: TRBJ2-2

CDR3 DNA: TGTGCCAGCAGCTCGCAGGGGAACTATGGCTACACCTTC
CDR3 protein: CASSSQGNYGYTF
clone size: .
V gene: TRBV5-8
D gene: .
J gene: TRBJ1-2

CDR3 DNA: TGTGCCAGCAGCTTAGAACAGCCAGGGGTATTCGGCAATGAGCAGTTCTTC
CDR3 protein: CASSLEQPGVFGNEQFF
clone size: .
V gene: TRBV7-2
D gene: .
J gene: TRBJ2-1

CDR3 DNA: TGTGCCAGCAGTGGACTAGCGGGGACACCCACCGGGGAGCTGTTTTTT
CDR3 protein: CASSGLAGTPTGELFF
clone size: once
V gene: TRBV6-6
D gene: TRBD2
J gene: TRBJ2-2

CDR3 DNA: TGCGCCAGCAGCCAAGAACTGAGCGGGAGTTTCGAGCAGTACTTC
CDR3 protein: CASSQELSGSFEQYF
clone size: .
V gene: TRBV4-1
D gene: TRBD2
J gene: TRBJ2-7

CDR3 DNA: TGTGCCAGCACCCCAATGGACCGGGATATTGTACCCCTCCACTTT
CDR3 protein: CASTPMDRDIVPLHF
clone size: .
V gene: TRBV28
D gene: .
J gene: TRBJ1-6

CDR3 DNA: TGTGCCAGCAGTTTCGTTACACAAGAGACCCAGTACTTC
CDR3 protein: CASSFVTQETQYF
clone size: .
V gene: TRBV28
D gene: .
J gene: TRBJ2-5

CDR3 DNA: TGTGCCAGCAGCTCCACAGGGGATGAAAAACTGTTTTTT
CDR3 protein: CASSSTGDEKLFF
clone size: .
V gene: TRBV5-5
D gene: TRBD1
J gene: TRBJ1-4

CDR3 DNA: TGTGCCAGCAGCGTTATCGATGAGCAGTTCTTC
CDR3 protein: CASSVIDEQFF
clone size: .
V gene: TRBV7-2
D gene: .
J gene: TRBJ2-1

CDR3 DNA: TGTGCCAGCAGGGGAAGCGAGGGGGCGAGGCTGGGGACTGAAGCTTTCTTT
CDR3 protein: CASRGSEGARLGTEAFF
clone size: .
V gene: TRBV28
D gene: TRBD1
J gene: TRBJ1-1

CDR3 DNA: TGTGCCAGCAGTTGGACTAGAGGGGGAGAGACCCAGTACTTC
CDR3 protein: CASSWTRGGETQYF
clone size: once
V gene: TRBV6-7
D gene: .
J gene: TRBJ2-5

CDR3 DNA: TGTGCCAGCAGCCCGACAGGGGGCAATCAGCCCCAGCATTTT
CDR3 protein: CASSPTGGNQPQHF
clone size: .
V gene: TRBV7-2
D gene: TRBD1
J gene: TRBJ1-5

CDR3 DNA: TGTGCCAGCAGTGAATTTGGAGACAGGGTGAACACTGAAGCTTTCTTT
CDR3 protein: CASSEFGDRVNTEAFF
clone size: .
V gene: TRBV25-1
D gene: TRBD1
J gene: TRBJ1-1

CDR3 DNA: TGCGCCAGCAGCTTGGGCAGAACACAAGAGACCCAGTACTTC
CDR3 protein: CASSLGRTQETQYF
clone size: .
V gene: TRBV5-1
D gene: .
J gene: TRBJ2-5

CDR3 DNA: TGTGCCAGCAGTTACGCGCGGGGGAGCTCCTACAATGAGCAGTTCTTC
CDR3 protein: CASSYARGSSYNEQFF
clone size: .
V gene: TRBV6-5
D gene: TRBD2
J gene: TRBJ2-1

CDR3 DNA: TGTGCCAGTAGTAATGGCAAAGGGCTGGGGGGGACCCAGTACTTC
CDR3 protein: CASSNGKGLGGTQYF
clone size: .
V gene: TRBV19
D gene: .
J gene: TRBJ2-5

CDR3 DNA: TGTGCCATCAGTGAGTCGACGGGGACTGAAGCTTTCTTT
CDR3 protein: CAISESTGTEAFF
clone size: .
V gene: TRBV10-3
D gene: .
J gene: TRBJ1-1